This is a list of T cell receptor beta chains from one sample in a study of beta chain features in type 1 diabetes. Repertoires were generated with immunoSEQ multiplex PCR, while TCRdb's copy carries only in-frame clones and drops some. Of hundreds of thousands of clones listed, approximately 15% are singletons. Specimen: naive CD4+ T cells from blood. The source of these receptors is a man younger than 35 with type 1 diabetes. CDR3s include the opening cysteine and the closing phenylalanine or tryptophan. Each record gives: V gene, clone size, D gene, J gene, CDR3 protein, CDR3 DNA. The D gene is left open where the match is weak. Rows give clone size only sometimes, using once, few, many, or a class for an expanded clone.

>TRBV19|few|TRBD2|TRBJ2-2
CASKIAGVSNTGELFF
TGTGCCAGTAAAATAGCGGGAGTTTCGAACACCGGGGAGCTGTTTTTT
>TRBV30|few|-|TRBJ2-5
CAWSVQGLGQETQYF
TGTGCCTGGAGTGTGCAGGGCCTCGGCCAAGAGACCCAGTACTTC
>TRBV4-2|few|TRBD2|TRBJ2-1
CASSQVVASGGHNEQFF
TGTGCCAGCAGCCAAGTCGTAGCGAGCGGGGGTCACAATGAGCAGTTCTTC
>TRBV5-1|-|-|TRBJ2-7
CASSLGRGMEQYF
TGCGCCAGCAGCTTAGGAAGGGGGATGGAGCAGTACTTC
>TRBV27|-|-|TRBJ2-7
CASSLGPTFYEQYF
TGTGCCAGCTCGTTGGGTCCGACTTTCTACGAGCAGTACTTC
>TRBV5-4|-|TRBD1|TRBJ2-3
CASSQGTGGQDTQYF
TGCGCCAGCAGCCAAGGGACAGGGGGCCAGGATACGCAGTATTTT
>TRBV7-2|few|-|TRBJ2-5
CASSLWRGQETQYF
TGTGCCAGCAGCCTATGGCGGGGCCAAGAGACCCAGTACTTC
>TRBV7-9|-|TRBD1|TRBJ2-1
CASSLGQGAYNEQFF
TGTGCCAGCAGCTTAGGACAGGGGGCCTACAATGAGCAGTTCTTC
>TRBV2|-|TRBD2|TRBJ2-7
CASAEGLFASEQYF
TGTGCCAGCGCCGAGGGACTATTTGCGTCCGAGCAGTACTTC
>TRBV30|-|TRBD1|TRBJ1-1
CAWDRSGGLAEAFF
TGTGCCTGGGATCGTTCAGGGGGCCTGGCTGAAGCTTTCTTT
>TRBV29-1|-|-|TRBJ2-3
CSVERGQTTGDTQYF
TGCAGCGTTGAACGGGGTCAGACCACAGGGGATACGCAGTATTTT
>TRBV18|few|TRBD2|TRBJ2-3
CASSFWSGRTGDTQYF
TGTGCCAGCTCATTTTGGAGCGGGAGGACCGGAGATACGCAGTATTTT
>TRBV6-6|few|-|TRBJ2-7
CASTSSDRPKYEQYF
TGTGCCAGCACATCCAGCGACAGACCCAAATACGAGCAGTACTTC
>TRBV2|-|-|TRBJ2-2
CASSPPLRTGELFF
TGTGCCAGCAGCCCACCCCTTCGGACCGGGGAGCTGTTTTTT
>TRBV5-4|few|-|TRBJ2-2
CASRMKTGPANTGELFF
TGTGCCAGCAGAATGAAAACAGGACCCGCGAACACCGGGGAGCTGTTTTTT
>TRBV7-2|-|-|TRBJ2-5
CASSPRGRSPQETQYF
TGTGCCAGCAGCCCCCGAGGCCGATCACCCCAAGAGACCCAGTACTTC
>TRBV5-1|-|TRBD1|TRBJ1-5
CASSPSTGDNQPQHF
TGCGCCAGCAGCCCGTCGACAGGGGACAATCAGCCCCAGCATTTT
>TRBV5-1|few|-|TRBJ2-1
CASSSSGDFYNEQFF
TGCGCCAGCAGCTCCTCAGGGGATTTCTACAATGAGCAGTTCTTC
>TRBV29-1|-|-|TRBJ2-3
CSVRGGGLGTDTQYF
TGCAGCGTTCGAGGGGGGGGGCTAGGAACAGATACGCAGTATTTT
>TRBV7-2|-|TRBD1|TRBJ2-2
CASSEYRGGELFF
TGTGCCAGCAGCGAATACAGGGGTGGGGAGCTGTTTTTT
>TRBV28|-|TRBD1|TRBJ2-2
CASKRAGGNTGELFF
TGTGCCAGCAAACGTGCAGGGGGGAACACCGGGGAGCTGTTTTTT
>TRBV5-5|-|-|TRBJ2-7
CASCETDYEQYF
TGTGCCAGCTGCGAGACAGACTACGAGCAGTACTTC
>TRBV28|few|-|TRBJ2-1
CASSLPALRIRYNEQFF
TGTGCCAGCAGTTTACCAGCGTTACGGATACGATACAATGAGCAGTTCTTC
>TRBV30|few|TRBD2|TRBJ2-7
CAWSVGGSLHEQYF
TGTGCCTGGAGTGTAGGCGGGAGTCTCCACGAGCAGTACTTC
>TRBV7-2|few|-|TRBJ1-3
CASSLSAASGNTIYF
TGTGCCAGCAGCTTATCTGCGGCCTCTGGAAACACCATATATTTT
>TRBV2|-|TRBD1|TRBJ1-2
CASSAKTGTGYGYTF
TGTGCCAGCAGTGCCAAGACAGGGACGGGCTATGGCTACACCTTC
>TRBV28|-|-|TRBJ2-7
CASSLTSEQYF
TGTGCCAGCAGTTTAACGAGCGAGCAGTACTTC
>TRBV28|few|TRBD1|TRBJ2-1
CASSWGDRGPNNEQFF
TGTGCCAGCAGCTGGGGGGACAGGGGACCAAACAATGAGCAGTTCTTC
>TRBV4-1|-|-|TRBJ2-3
CASSLPADTQYF
TGCGCCAGCAGCCTCCCGGCAGATACGCAGTATTTT
>TRBV5-1|few|-|TRBJ2-1
CASSSSSSYNEQFF
TGCGCCAGCAGCTCGTCGAGCTCCTACAATGAGCAGTTCTTC
>TRBV4-1|-|-|TRBJ1-4
CASSQGQAGGEKLFF
TGCGCCAGCAGCCAAGGGCAGGCCGGGGGTGAAAAACTGTTTTTT
>TRBV11-3|-|-|TRBJ2-1
CASSLDASSYNEQFF
TGTGCCAGCAGCTTAGATGCTAGCTCCTACAATGAGCAGTTCTTC
>TRBV12-5|few|TRBD1|TRBJ2-1
CASGLAPTGTGWNEQFF
TGTGCTAGTGGTTTGGCCCCTACCGGGACAGGGTGGAATGAGCAGTTCTTC
>TRBV28|few|-|TRBJ2-3
CASSRYSYGTQYF
TGTGCCAGCAGTCGATATAGTTACGGTACGCAGTATTTT
>TRBV7-9|few|-|TRBJ1-1
CASSYAGVSGTEAFF
TGTGCCAGCAGCTACGCCGGGGTCTCAGGCACTGAAGCTTTCTTT
>TRBV19|-|-|TRBJ2-2
CASFPQLGAAGELFF
TGTGCCAGTTTTCCCCAGTTGGGGGCGGCCGGGGAGCTGTTTTTT
>TRBV2|few|-|TRBJ2-4
CASSEALRTTKNIQYF
TGTGCCAGCAGTGAAGCGCTAAGGACAACGAAAAACATTCAGTACTTC
>TRBV30|few|-|TRBJ1-5
CAWSLLGQTQPQHF
TGTGCCTGGAGTCTTTTAGGACAGACTCAGCCCCAGCATTTT
>TRBV5-1|-|-|TRBJ1-1
CASSFSQGRTEAFF
TGCGCCAGCAGCTTCTCCCAGGGCCGCACTGAAGCTTTCTTT
>TRBV28|many|-|TRBJ2-3
CASSSGLDTQYF
TGTGCCAGCAGTTCCGGACTAGATACGCAGTATTTT